This T cell receptor beta chain derives from a study of blood T cell repertoires in COVID-19. Repertoires were generated with immunoSEQ multiplex PCR, while TCRdb's copy carries only in-frame clones and drops some. The profile shows 200,000 to 250,000 clones, 60% to 85% of them singletons. Trimming cost V 6 bases and J 5 bases, with 20 bases left between them. Germline CDR1 SGHKS, CDR2 YYEKEE (reference sequence). The CDR3 sequence is 15 residues long. The receptor comes from a woman between 70 and 85 years old with acute or convalescent COVID-19. The specimen sequenced was peripheral blood. The V call is TRBV5-5, the J call TRBJ2-5; a possible D gene is TRBD2 (5 bases). CDR3 nucleotides: TGTGCCAGCAACAACTTTCTGGGTTCGGGGGAGACCCAGTACTTC. Residues: CASNNFLGSGETQYF.